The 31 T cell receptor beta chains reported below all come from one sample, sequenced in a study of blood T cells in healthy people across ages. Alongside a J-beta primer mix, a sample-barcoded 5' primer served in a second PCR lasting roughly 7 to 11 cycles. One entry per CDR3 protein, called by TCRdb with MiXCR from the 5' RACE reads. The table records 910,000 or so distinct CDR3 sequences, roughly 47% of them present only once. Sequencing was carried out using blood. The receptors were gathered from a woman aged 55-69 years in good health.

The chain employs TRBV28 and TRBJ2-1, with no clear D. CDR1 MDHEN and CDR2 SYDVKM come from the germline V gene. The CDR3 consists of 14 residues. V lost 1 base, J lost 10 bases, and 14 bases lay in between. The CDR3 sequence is CASSLLAGLVEQFF. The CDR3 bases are TGTGCCAGCAGTTTATTGGCAGGCCTCGTGGAGCAGTTCTTC.

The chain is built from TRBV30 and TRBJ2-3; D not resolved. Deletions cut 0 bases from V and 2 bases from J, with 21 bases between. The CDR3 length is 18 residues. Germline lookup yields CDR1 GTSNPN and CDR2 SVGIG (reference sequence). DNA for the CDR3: TGTGCCTGGAGTGTTCCTAGGTTCGCGACCCTACTCACAGATACGCAGTATTTT. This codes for CAWSVPRFATLLTDTQYF.

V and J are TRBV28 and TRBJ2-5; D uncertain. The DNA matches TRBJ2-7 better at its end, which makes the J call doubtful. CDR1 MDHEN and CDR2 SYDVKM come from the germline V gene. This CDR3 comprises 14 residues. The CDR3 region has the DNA TGTGCCAGCAGTTTTGGAAAGTTCGGGTACGAGCAGTACTTC. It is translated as CASSFGKFGYEQYF.

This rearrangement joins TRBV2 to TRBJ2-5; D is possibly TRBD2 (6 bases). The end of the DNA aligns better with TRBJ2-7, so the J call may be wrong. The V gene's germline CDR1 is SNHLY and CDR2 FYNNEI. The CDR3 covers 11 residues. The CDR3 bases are TGTGCCAGCACTTTAGCGGACGAGCAGTACTTC. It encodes CASTLADEQYF.

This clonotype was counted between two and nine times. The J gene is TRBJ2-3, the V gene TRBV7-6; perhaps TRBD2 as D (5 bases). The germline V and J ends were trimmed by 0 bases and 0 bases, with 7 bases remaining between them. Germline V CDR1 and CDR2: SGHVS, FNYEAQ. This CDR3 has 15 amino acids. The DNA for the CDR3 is TGTGCCAGCAGCTTAGCGCGCGGGAGCACAGATACGCAGTATTTT. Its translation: CASSLARGSTDTQYF.

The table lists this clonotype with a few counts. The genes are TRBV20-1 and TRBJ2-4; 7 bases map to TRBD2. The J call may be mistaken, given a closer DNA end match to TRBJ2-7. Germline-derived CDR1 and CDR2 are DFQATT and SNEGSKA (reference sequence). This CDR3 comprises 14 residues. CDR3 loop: CSARSGREPYEQYF. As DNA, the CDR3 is TGCAGTGCTAGATCAGGGCGGGAGCCCTACGAGCAGTACTTC.

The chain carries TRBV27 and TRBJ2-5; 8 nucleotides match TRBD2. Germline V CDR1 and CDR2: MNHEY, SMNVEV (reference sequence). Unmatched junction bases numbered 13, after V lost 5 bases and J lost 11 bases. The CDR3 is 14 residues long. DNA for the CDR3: TGTGCCAGCAGTGGACTAGCCGCATACAATGAGCAGTACTTC. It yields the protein CASSGLAAYNEQYF.

CDR3 sequence reads: CASSRGTSGIHEQYF. CDR3 nucleotides: TGTGCCAGCAGCCGTGGGACTAGCGGGATCCACGAGCAGTACTTC. This chain uses TRBV3-1 with TRBJ2-7, with 13 bases matching TRBD2. Per germline, CDR1 LGHDT and CDR2 YNNKEL (reference sequence). J was trimmed by 5 bases and V by 4 bases; bases with no gene match: 5. The CDR3 extends over 15 amino acids.

In DNA form, the CDR3 reads TGCGCCAGCAGCCAAGATCGGAAGGGCCGAGAGACCCAGTACTTC. Encoded protein: CASSQDRKGRETQYF. V and J are TRBV4-3 and TRBJ2-5; no clear D. V lost 0 bases to trimming and J lost 4 bases, with 12 bases between them. Germline CDR1 is LGHNA and CDR2 is YSLEER. This CDR3 spans 15 amino acids.

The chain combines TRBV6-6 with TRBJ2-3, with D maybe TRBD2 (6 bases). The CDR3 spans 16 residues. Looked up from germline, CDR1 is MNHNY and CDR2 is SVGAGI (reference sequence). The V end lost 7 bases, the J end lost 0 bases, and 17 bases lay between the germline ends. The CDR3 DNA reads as TGTGCCAGCACCACCCTTGGGGGGACTAGCACAGATACGCAGTATTTT. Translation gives CASTTLGGTSTDTQYF.

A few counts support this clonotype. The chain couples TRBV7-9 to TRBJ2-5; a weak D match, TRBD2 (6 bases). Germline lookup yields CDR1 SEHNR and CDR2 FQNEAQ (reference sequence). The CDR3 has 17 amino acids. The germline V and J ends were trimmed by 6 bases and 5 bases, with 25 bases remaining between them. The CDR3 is CASSPSEGVPFWETQYF. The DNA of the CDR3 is TGTGCCAGCAGTCCTTCGGAGGGCGTCCCGTTTTGGGAGACCCAGTACTTC.

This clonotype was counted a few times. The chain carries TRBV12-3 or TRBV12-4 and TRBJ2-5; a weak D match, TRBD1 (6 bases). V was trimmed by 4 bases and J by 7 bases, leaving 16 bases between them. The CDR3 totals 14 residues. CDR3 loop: CASSSRIKGGTQYF. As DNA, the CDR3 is TGTGCCAGCAGTTCCCGGATCAAAGGGGGGACCCAGTACTTC.

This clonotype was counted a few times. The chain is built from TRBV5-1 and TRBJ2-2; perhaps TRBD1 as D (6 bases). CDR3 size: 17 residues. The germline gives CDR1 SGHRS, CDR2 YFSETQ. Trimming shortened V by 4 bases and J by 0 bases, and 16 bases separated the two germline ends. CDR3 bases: TGCGCCAGCAGCCGTGGACACAGGGATGCGAACACCGGGGAGCTGTTTTTT. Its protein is CASSRGHRDANTGELFF.

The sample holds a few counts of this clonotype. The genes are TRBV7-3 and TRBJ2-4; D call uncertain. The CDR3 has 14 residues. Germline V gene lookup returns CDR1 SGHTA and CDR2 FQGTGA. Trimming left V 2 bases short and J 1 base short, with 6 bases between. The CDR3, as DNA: TGTGCCAGCAGCTTATATGGGGCCAAAAACATTCAGTACTTC. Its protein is CASSLYGAKNIQYF.

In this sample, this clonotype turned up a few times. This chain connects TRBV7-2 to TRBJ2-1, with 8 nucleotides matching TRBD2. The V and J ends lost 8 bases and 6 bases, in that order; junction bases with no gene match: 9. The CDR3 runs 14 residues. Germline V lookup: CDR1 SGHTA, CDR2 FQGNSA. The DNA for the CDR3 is TGTGCCAGCGGCGGGAGGCGTTATAGCAATGAGCAGTTCTTC. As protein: CASGGRRYSNEQFF. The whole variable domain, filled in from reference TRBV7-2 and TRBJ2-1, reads GAGVSQSPSNKVTEKGKDVELRCDPISGHTALYWYRQSLGQGLEFLIYFQGNSAPDKSGLPSDRFSAERTGGSVSTLTIQRTQQEDSAVYLCASGGRRYSNEQFFGPGTRLTVL.

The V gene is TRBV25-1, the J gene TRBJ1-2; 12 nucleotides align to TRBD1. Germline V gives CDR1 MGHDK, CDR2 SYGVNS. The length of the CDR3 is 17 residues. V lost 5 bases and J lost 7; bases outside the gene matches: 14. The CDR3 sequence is CASSHSDGGQGASGYTF. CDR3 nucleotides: TGTGCCAGCAGTCACAGTGATGGGGGACAGGGGGCGTCTGGCTACACCTTC.

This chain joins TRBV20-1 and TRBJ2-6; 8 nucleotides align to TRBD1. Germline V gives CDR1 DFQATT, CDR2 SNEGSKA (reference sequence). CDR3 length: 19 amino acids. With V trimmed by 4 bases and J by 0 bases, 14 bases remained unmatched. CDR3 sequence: CSAIDFIGQGSSGANVLTF. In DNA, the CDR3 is TGCAGTGCTATTGATTTTATCGGACAGGGAAGCTCTGGGGCCAACGTCCTGACTTTC.

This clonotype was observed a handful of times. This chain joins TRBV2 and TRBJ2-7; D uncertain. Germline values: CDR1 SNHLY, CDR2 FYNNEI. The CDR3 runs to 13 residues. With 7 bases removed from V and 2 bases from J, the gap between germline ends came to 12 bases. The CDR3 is CASTAVTPYEQYF. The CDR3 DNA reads TGTGCCAGCACCGCGGTGACCCCCTACGAGCAGTACTTC.

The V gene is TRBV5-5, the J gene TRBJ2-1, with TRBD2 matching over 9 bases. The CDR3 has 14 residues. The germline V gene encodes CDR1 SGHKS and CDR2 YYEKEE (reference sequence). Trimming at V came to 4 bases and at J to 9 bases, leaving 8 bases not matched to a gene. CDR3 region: CASSTPGLASEQFF. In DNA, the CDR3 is TGTGCCAGCAGCACCCCGGGACTAGCTAGTGAGCAGTTCTTC.

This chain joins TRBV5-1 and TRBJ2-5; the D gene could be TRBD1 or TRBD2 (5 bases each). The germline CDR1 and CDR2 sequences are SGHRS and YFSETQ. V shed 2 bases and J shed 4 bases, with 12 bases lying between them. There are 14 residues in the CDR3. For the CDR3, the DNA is TGCGCCAGCAGCTTTAGGGGAGAAGGAGAGACCCAGTACTTC. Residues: CASSFRGEGETQYF.

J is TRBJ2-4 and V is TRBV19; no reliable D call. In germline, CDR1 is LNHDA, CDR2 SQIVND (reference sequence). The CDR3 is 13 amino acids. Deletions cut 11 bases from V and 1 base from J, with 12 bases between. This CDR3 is CAVCVGAKNIQYF. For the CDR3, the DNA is TGTGCCGTCTGTGTCGGGGCCAAAAACATTCAGTACTTC.

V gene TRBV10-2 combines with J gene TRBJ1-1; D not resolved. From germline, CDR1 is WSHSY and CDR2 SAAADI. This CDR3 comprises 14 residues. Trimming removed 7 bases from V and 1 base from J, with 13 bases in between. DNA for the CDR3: TGCGCCAGCAAAGAGTGGGGAGAGAACACTGAAGCTTTCTTT. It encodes CASKEWGENTEAFF.

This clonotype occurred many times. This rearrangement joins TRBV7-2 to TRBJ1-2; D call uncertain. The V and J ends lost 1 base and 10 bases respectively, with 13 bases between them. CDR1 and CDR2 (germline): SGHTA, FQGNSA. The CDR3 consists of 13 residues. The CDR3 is CASSLGAGYPYTF. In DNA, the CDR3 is TGTGCCAGCAGCTTAGGGGCGGGTTATCCCTACACCTTC.

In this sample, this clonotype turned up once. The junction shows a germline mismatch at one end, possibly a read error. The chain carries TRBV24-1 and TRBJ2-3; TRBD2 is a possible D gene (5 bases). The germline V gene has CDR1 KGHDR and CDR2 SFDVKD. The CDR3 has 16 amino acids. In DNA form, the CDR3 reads TGTGCCACCAGTGATCCTAAAGCGGTGAGCACGGATACGCAGTATTTT. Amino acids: CATSDPKAVSTDTQYF.

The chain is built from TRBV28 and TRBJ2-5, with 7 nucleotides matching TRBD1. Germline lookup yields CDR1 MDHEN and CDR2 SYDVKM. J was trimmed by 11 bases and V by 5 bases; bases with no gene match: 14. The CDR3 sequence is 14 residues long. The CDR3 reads CASSLTTGSGEQYF. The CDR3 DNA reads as TGTGCCAGCAGTCTAACGACAGGGAGTGGAGAGCAGTACTTC.

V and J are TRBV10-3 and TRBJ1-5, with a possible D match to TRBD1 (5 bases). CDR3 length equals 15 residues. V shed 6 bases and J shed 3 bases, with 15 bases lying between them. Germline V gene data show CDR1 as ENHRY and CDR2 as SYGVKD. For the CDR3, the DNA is TGTGCCATCAGCCCCGGGGCGGGGGTCAATCAGCCCCAGCATTTT. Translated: CAISPGAGVNQPQHF.

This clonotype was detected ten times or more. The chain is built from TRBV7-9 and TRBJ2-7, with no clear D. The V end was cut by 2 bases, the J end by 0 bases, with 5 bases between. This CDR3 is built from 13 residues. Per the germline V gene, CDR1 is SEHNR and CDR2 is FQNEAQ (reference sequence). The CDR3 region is CASSLQSSYEQYF. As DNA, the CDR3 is TGTGCCAGCAGCTTACAGAGCTCCTACGAGCAGTACTTC.

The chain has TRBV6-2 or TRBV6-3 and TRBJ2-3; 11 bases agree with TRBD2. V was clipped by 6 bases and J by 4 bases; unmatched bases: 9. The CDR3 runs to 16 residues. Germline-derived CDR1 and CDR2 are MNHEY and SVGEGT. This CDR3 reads CASRGGLAVSPDTQYF. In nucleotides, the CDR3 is TGTGCCAGCAGGGGGGGACTAGCGGTAAGTCCAGATACGCAGTATTTT.

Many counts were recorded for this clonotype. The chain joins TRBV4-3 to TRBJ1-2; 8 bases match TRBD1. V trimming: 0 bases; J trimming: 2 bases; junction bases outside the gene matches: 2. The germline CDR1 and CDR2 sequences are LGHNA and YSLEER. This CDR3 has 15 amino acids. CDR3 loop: CASSQDGTGNYGYTF. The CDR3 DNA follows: TGCGCCAGCAGCCAAGATGGGACAGGAAACTATGGCTACACCTTC.

DNA for the CDR3: TGTGCCAGCAGCCATACTGGACTAGCGGGAGAAGATACGCAGTATTTT. Its translation is CASSHTGLAGEDTQYF. The gene calls are TRBV5-6 and TRBJ2-3; TRBD2 agrees at 13 bases. There are 16 residues in the CDR3. After removal of 4 bases from V and 5 bases from J, the junction contained 7 bases not matched to a gene. The V gene's germline CDR1 is SGHDT and CDR2 YYEEEE.

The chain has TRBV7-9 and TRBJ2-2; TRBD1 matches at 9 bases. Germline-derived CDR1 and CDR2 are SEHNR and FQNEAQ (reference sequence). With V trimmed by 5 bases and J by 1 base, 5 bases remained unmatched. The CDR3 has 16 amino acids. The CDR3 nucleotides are TGTGCCAGCAGCACGCCGGGACAGGGGAACACCGGGGAGCTGTTTTTT. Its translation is CASSTPGQGNTGELFF. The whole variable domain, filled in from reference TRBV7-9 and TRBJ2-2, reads DTGVSQNPRHKITKRGQNVTFRCDPISEHNRLYWYRQTLGQGPEFLTYFQNEAQLEKSRLLSDRFSAERPKGSFSTLEIQRTEQGDSAMYLCASSTPGQGNTGELFFGEGSRLTVL.